One sample yielded the 27 T cell receptor beta chains listed below, sequenced in a study of blood T cells in healthy people across ages. Using a J-beta primer mix together with a sample-barcoded 5' primer, a second PCR was run for about 6 to 12 cycles. TCRdb re-analysed the 5' RACE reads in MiXCR, keeping a single row per CDR3 protein. The sample records roughly 730,000 distinct CDR3 sequences, about 56% being singletons. Sequencing input: blood. The receptors stem from a man aged 35-49 years in good health.

The chain couples TRBV20-1 to TRBJ1-4; D is possibly TRBD1 (6 bases). Germline assignment: CDR1 DFQATT and CDR2 SNEGSKA (reference sequence). The V gene lost 4 bases and the J gene lost 1 base, with 13 bases spanning the gap. The length of the CDR3 is 15 residues. CDR3 nucleotides: TGCAGTGCTAATACAGGGTTGGGAACTAATGAAAAACTGTTTTTT. Protein: CSANTGLGTNEKLFF.

The J gene is TRBJ2-1, the V gene TRBV11-3; the match to TRBD2 covers 7 bases. Looked up from germline, CDR1 is SGHNT and CDR2 is YENEEA. Losses at the gene ends were 5 bases for V and 6 bases for J; bases not matched to a gene: 16. The CDR3 covers 17 residues. CDR3 in DNA: TGTGCCAGCAGCGCTTCCCTCCGTCGGGAGGCCGGCAATGAGCAGTTCTTC. Amino acid sequence: CASSASLRREAGNEQFF.

Only a few counts were recorded for this clonotype. The chain employs TRBV28 and TRBJ2-3; possible D gene TRBD2, 6 bases. V was clipped by 6 bases and J by 0 bases, with 19 bases between them. The CDR3 is 17 residues long. Germline CDR1 reads MDHEN; CDR2 reads SYDVKM. The CDR3 loop reads CASSNQGGSISTDTQYF. The CDR3, as DNA: TGTGCCAGCAGCAACCAGGGAGGTTCCATTAGCACAGATACGCAGTATTTT.

A few counts support this clonotype. The rearrangement uses TRBV20-1 and TRBJ2-7, with D maybe TRBD1 (5 bases). V lost 0 bases to trimming and J lost 6 bases, with 21 bases between them. Germline CDR1 and CDR2: DFQATT and SNEGSKA (reference sequence). The CDR3 totals 16 residues. This CDR3 reads CSARDDSAGIVGEQYF. CDR3 DNA: TGCAGTGCTAGAGATGATTCAGCAGGGATCGTGGGCGAGCAGTACTTC.

The sample holds a few counts of this clonotype. The genes are TRBV20-1 and TRBJ2-7; possibly TRBD2 for D (7 bases). The DNA end favors TRBJ2-1, so the J call may be wrong. The CDR3 contains 16 residues. CDR1 and CDR2 (germline): DFQATT, SNEGSKA (reference sequence). For the CDR3, the DNA is TGCAGTGCTAGAGATCTTATGGGGGGGCGGTTGCCTGAGCAGTTCTTC. Protein: CSARDLMGGRLPEQFF.

This chain joins TRBV28 and TRBJ2-3; 13 bases agree with TRBD2. The CDR3 loop spans 17 amino acids. Per the germline V gene, CDR1 is MDHEN and CDR2 is SYDVKM. The J segment lost 2 bases and the V segment lost 5 bases, leaving 7 bases of the junction unmatched. The CDR3 DNA reads as TGTGCCAGCAGTCCATGGACTAGCGGGAGCGACACAGATACGCAGTATTTT. Translated, it gives CASSPWTSGSDTDTQYF.

V usage is TRBV12-3 or TRBV12-4 and J usage is TRBJ2-4; D uncertain. Deletions cut 2 bases from V and 0 bases from J, with 8 bases between. The length of the CDR3 is 15 residues. The CDR3 protein is CASSLSRVAKNIQYF. The CDR3 DNA reads TGTGCCAGCAGTTTAAGCCGGGTAGCCAAAAACATTCAGTACTTC.

The chain links TRBV28 to TRBJ1-5; D is perhaps TRBD1 (6 bases). The V and J ends lost 5 bases and 4 bases respectively, with 15 bases between them. This CDR3 has 15 residues. Germline CDR1 is MDHEN and CDR2 is SYDVKM. CDR3 DNA sequence: TGTGCCAGCAGTGCAGGGGTTGTTGGGAATCAGCCCCAGCATTTT. Translated: CASSAGVVGNQPQHF.

This chain joins TRBV5-1 and TRBJ2-1; D is undetermined. This CDR3 contains 14 residues. V was cut by 2 bases and J by 10 bases, with 16 bases left in between. Germline V gives CDR1 SGHRS, CDR2 YFSETQ. The CDR3 loop is CASSFTMGMDEQFF. The CDR3 DNA follows: TGCGCCAGCAGCTTTACTATGGGGATGGACGAGCAGTTCTTC. Combining the CDR3 with reference TRBV5-1 and TRBJ2-1 gives the whole variable domain KAGVTQTPRYLIKTRGQQVTLSCSPISGHRSVSWYQQTPGQGLQFLFEYFSETQRNKGNFPGRFSGRQFSNSRSEMNVSTLELGDSALYLCASSFTMGMDEQFFGPGTRLTVL.

This clonotype occurred a few times. The V and J genes are TRBV6-1 and TRBJ2-7; TRBD2 aligns across 7 bases. From germline, CDR1 is MNHNS and CDR2 SASEGT. CDR3 length: 15 amino acids. Trimming removed 2 bases from V and 1 base from J; junction bases left unmatched: 5. The CDR3 reads CASSEISGRSYEQYF. The CDR3 nucleotides read TGTGCCAGCAGTGAAATTAGCGGGCGATCCTACGAGCAGTACTTC.

CDR3 in DNA: TGTGCCAGCAGTCGGGCCCAACTACAGGGCTACGAGCAGTACTTC. It specifies CASSRAQLQGYEQYF. This sequence joins TRBV12-3 or TRBV12-4 and TRBJ2-5; possibly TRBD1 for D (6 bases). The J call is doubtful: the DNA matches TRBJ2-7 better. This CDR3 contains 15 residues.

This clonotype has a handful of counts. The chain recombines TRBV4-3 with TRBJ2-7, with TRBD2 matching 9 bases. Per the germline V gene, CDR1 is LGHNA and CDR2 is YSLEER. The CDR3 runs to 17 residues. Losses at the gene ends were 0 bases for V and 4 bases for J; bases not matched to a gene: 10. The CDR3 reads CASSQEYGDSGRYEQYF. In DNA form, the CDR3 reads TGCGCCAGCAGCCAAGAGTACGGGGATAGCGGGAGATACGAGCAGTACTTC.

There are a few counts of this clonotype. This sequence joins TRBV20-1 and TRBJ1-2, with 8 bases aligning to TRBD1. The CDR3 length is 13 residues. In germline, CDR1 is DFQATT, CDR2 SNEGSKA (reference sequence). The V segment lost 3 bases and the J segment 7 bases; nucleotides outside the gene matches: 7. The CDR3 coding sequence is TGCAGTGCTAGCGGACAGGGAAAGTCTGGCTACACCTTC. Translation: CSASGQGKSGYTF.

In this sample, this clonotype turned up many times. V and J are TRBV11-2 and TRBJ2-3; D might be TRBD1 (6 bases). Germline V CDR1 and CDR2: SGHAT, FQNNGV. This CDR3 contains 17 residues. Trimming left V 4 bases short and J 6 bases short, with 23 bases between. CDR3 nucleotide sequence: TGTGCCAGCAGCTGGGAGACAGGTCGTGGTAAGATGGATACGCAGTATTTT. Its protein product is CASSWETGRGKMDTQYF.

The chain carries TRBV4-2 and TRBJ2-5; TRBD1 might be the D (5 bases). The CDR3 has 17 amino acids. V was shortened by 0 bases and J by 5 bases, with 19 bases between the two germline ends. Germline assignment: CDR1 LGHNA and CDR2 YNFKEQ. The CDR3 region has the DNA TGTGCCAGCAGCCAAGAAACCAGGCAGGGCAGTATCGAGACCCAGTACTTC. This encodes CASSQETRQGSIETQYF.

The V gene is TRBV7-2, the J gene TRBJ1-1; perhaps TRBD1 as D (6 bases). CDR3 size: 14 residues. The V gene lost 8 bases and the J gene lost 2 bases, with 15 bases spanning the gap. Germline V gene data show CDR1 as SGHTA and CDR2 as FQGNSA. The CDR3 spells CASLRGPSNTEAFF. The CDR3, as DNA: TGTGCCAGCTTGCGGGGGCCGAGCAACACTGAAGCTTTCTTT.

The chain links TRBV6-1 to TRBJ2-1; possibly TRBD1 or TRBD2 for D (5 bases each). This CDR3 region has 16 residues. Germline V CDR1 and CDR2: MNHNS, SASEGT. Trimming left V 6 bases short and J 6 bases short, with 21 bases between. Written as DNA, the CDR3 is TGTGCCAGCAGAGAACGTCAAACTCGGGGCACCAATGAGCAGTTCTTC. This gives the protein CASRERQTRGTNEQFF.

The chain is built from TRBV29-1 and TRBJ2-5; D gene unclear. The CDR3 has 11 residues. Germline V gene lookup returns CDR1 SQVTM and CDR2 ANQGSEA. The CDR3 coding sequence is TGCAGTTCCACAGAGCAAGAGACCCAGTACTTC. The encoded protein is CSSTEQETQYF.

The table lists this clonotype with a count of one. Compared with germline, one end of the junction differs, possibly owing to a read error. V and J are TRBV20-1 and TRBJ2-5; D assignment may be TRBD1 or TRBD2 (7 bases each). The CDR3 is 14 residues long. The germline V gene has CDR1 DFQATT and CDR2 SNEGSKA (reference sequence). The DNA of the CDR3 is TGCAGTGCGGGACTGGTACAGGGGAGGGAGACCCTGTACTTC. Its translation: CSAGLVQGRETLYF.

This clonotype was observed a few times. The genes are TRBV27 and TRBJ2-7; D unresolved. V shed 4 bases and J shed 5 bases, with 9 bases lying between them. CDR3 length equals 12 residues. Germline V lookup: CDR1 MNHEY, CDR2 SMNVEV (reference sequence). The CDR3, as DNA: TGTGCCAGCAGTTCCCTCTATGACGAGCAGTACTTC. It is translated as CASSSLYDEQYF.

This clonotype was counted between two and nine times. The rearrangement links TRBV9 to TRBJ1-4; no clear D gene. V shed 0 bases and J shed 4 bases, with 19 bases lying between them. Germline CDR1 and CDR2: SGDLS and YYNGEE. This CDR3 comprises 18 residues. CDR3 nucleotides: TGTGCCAGCAGCGTAGAGAGGAATCCGAACCCCATTAATGAAAAACTGTTTTTT. Amino acid sequence: CASSVERNPNPINEKLFF.

The chain uses TRBV9 and TRBJ2-3, with D hard to call. Trimming shortened V by 3 bases and J by 0 bases, and 11 bases separated the two germline ends. The germline V gene has CDR1 SGDLS and CDR2 YYNGEE. The CDR3 is 15 residues long. The CDR3 nucleotides read TGTGCCAGCAGCGCCACAAGCCTTAGCACAGATACGCAGTATTTT. It specifies CASSATSLSTDTQYF.

The sample holds a few counts of this clonotype. The chain joins TRBV7-2 to TRBJ1-2; TRBD1 agrees at 7 bases. The germline CDR1 and CDR2 sequences are SGHTA and FQGNSA. Losses at the gene ends were 3 bases for V and 10 bases for J; bases not matched to a gene: 5. This CDR3 is built from 12 residues. In nucleotides, the CDR3 is TGTGCCAGCAGCTTCCGACAGGGAACCTACACCTTC. Protein sequence: CASSFRQGTYTF.

This clonotype was picked up a small number of times. V is TRBV30 and J is TRBJ1-1; possible D gene TRBD1, 5 bases. In germline, CDR1 is GTSNPN, CDR2 SVGIG (reference sequence). The CDR3 runs 13 residues. Trimming took off 3 bases at V and 3 bases at J, with 11 bases between the two ends. DNA for the CDR3: TGTGCCTGGAGCGGGGCAGCCTACACTGAAGCTTTCTTT. Translation gives CAWSGAAYTEAFF.

This clonotype has more than one count but fewer than ten. This rearrangement joins TRBV11-3 to TRBJ2-4, with D maybe TRBD1 (6 bases). The CDR3 has 17 amino acids. Germline V gene sequence: CDR1 SGHNT, CDR2 YENEEA. Trimming removed 0 bases from V and 0 bases from J, with 12 bases in between. This chain's CDR3 is CASSLDRDIRAKNIQYF. CDR3 nucleotide sequence: TGTGCCAGCAGCTTAGATCGGGACATCCGAGCCAAAAACATTCAGTACTTC.

This sequence joins TRBV2 and TRBJ2-3, with TRBD2 as a possible D gene (6 bases). CDR1 and CDR2 from the germline V gene are SNHLY and FYNNEI. The V and J ends lost 7 bases and 0 bases respectively, with 8 bases between them. CDR3 length equals 13 residues. The CDR3 DNA is TGTGCCAGCACGGGGGTTAGCACAGATACGCAGTATTTT. Amino acids: CASTGVSTDTQYF.

The rearrangement joins TRBV25-1 to TRBJ2-3, with D hard to call. Trimming took 10 bases from V and 1 from J, leaving 3 bases between them. The CDR3 extends over 10 amino acids. Germline CDR1 reads MGHDK; CDR2 reads SYGVNS. CDR3 protein: CATRTDTQYF. CDR3 coding DNA: TGTGCCACCCGCACAGATACGCAGTATTTT.